This is a list of T cell receptor beta chains from one sample in a study of T cell repertoires in cytomegalovirus infection. TCRdb re-derived calls from the reads in MiXCR, one entry per CDR3 protein. The data show around 180,000 distinct CDR3 sequences, approximately 19% seen once. The sequenced sample consisted of PBMCs. All receptors come from a human donor in good health (CMV status not recorded). Some clones in this sample may be carry-over from other donors' samples. The CDR3 runs from the conserved cysteine through the conserved F or W. D genes are given only for firm matches. The size entry is marked missing in some rows and otherwise reads once, few, many or a size class.

TRBJ2-5,.,TRBV28,.,CASSLPGAGETQYF,TGTGCCAGCAGTTTACCGGGGGCGGGGGAGACCCAGTACTTC
TRBJ1-1,.,TRBV29-1,.,CSVEGGLGAFF,TGCAGCGTTGAAGGGGGATTGGGGGCTTTCTTT
TRBJ2-1,.,TRBV12-5,many,CASGLGALTGEQFF,TGTGCTAGTGGTTTGGGGGCACTAACGGGTGAGCAGTTCTTC
TRBJ2-5,.,TRBV29-1,few,CSVVSGFDETQYF,TGCAGCGTTGTTTCAGGGTTCGATGAGACCCAGTACTTC
TRBJ1-6,.,TRBV7-2,many,CASSLGQDYYNSPLHF,TGTGCCAGCAGCTTAGGACAGGACTACTATAATTCACCCCTCCACTTT
TRBJ1-6,.,TRBV10-3,many,CAHGPGKSSPLHF,TGCGCGCACGGGCCAGGGAAAAGTTCACCCCTCCACTTT
TRBJ2-3,.,TRBV7-3,.,CASSQGGPSDTQYF,TGTGCCAGCAGCCAAGGAGGCCCTTCAGATACGCAGTATTTT
TRBJ2-7,TRBD2,TRBV7-8,few,CASSLWTSGDTYEQYF,TGTGCCAGCAGCCTCTGGACTAGCGGGGATACCTACGAGCAGTACTTC
TRBJ2-3,.,TRBV7-2,.,CASSSFHTQYF,TGTGCCAGCAGCTCTTTTCATACGCAGTATTTT
TRBJ2-1,TRBD2,TRBV19,few,CASSGLAGDLGNEQFF,TGTGCCAGTAGTGGTCTAGCGGGAGATTTGGGGAATGAGCAGTTCTTC
TRBJ2-3,.,TRBV7-2,.,CASSSSRGDTQYF,TGTGCCAGCAGTTCATCACGGGGAGATACGCAGTATTTT
TRBJ2-2,TRBD1,TRBV7-2,.,CASSPPGTGASGELFF,TGTGCCAGCAGTCCCCCCGGGACAGGGGCGTCCGGGGAGCTGTTTTTT
TRBJ1-6,.,TRBV6-1,few,CASSEAGWISSYNSPLHF,TGTGCCAGCAGTGAAGCAGGGTGGATAAGCTCCTATAATTCACCCCTCCACTTT
TRBJ1-5,.,TRBV6-2/TRBV6-3,.,CASKDSNQPQHF,TGTGCCAGCAAGGATAGCAATCAGCCCCAGCATTTT
TRBJ2-3,TRBD2,TRBV7-9,few,CASSPGRGTDTQYF,TGTGCCAGCAGCCCTGGGAGGGGCACAGATACGCAGTATTTT